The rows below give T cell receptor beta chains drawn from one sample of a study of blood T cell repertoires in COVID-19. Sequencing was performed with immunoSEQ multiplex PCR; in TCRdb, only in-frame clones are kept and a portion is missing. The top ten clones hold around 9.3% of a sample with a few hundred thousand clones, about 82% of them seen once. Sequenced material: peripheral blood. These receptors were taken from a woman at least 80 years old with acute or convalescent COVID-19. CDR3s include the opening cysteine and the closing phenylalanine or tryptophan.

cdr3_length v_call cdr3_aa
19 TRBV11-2 CASSFWGQGVIPSGNTIYF
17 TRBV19 CASSILGAPYSNQPQHF
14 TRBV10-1 CASSESGTGGRAFF
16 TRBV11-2 CASSLGGTETVYEQYF
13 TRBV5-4 CASSDRGSYGYTF
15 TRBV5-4 CASSLRTTNTGELFF
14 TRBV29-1 CSVVYEGANYGYTF
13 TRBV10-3 CAMKTGVNSPLHF
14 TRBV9 CASRRGGENYGYTF
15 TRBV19 CASSTQGARAGELFF
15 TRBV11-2 CASSFSRDSSYEQYF
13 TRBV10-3 CAISSPGNTEAFF
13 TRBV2 CASSPTGAGGYTF
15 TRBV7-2 CASSLGGGGRNTIYF
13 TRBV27 CASSFTHNYGYTF
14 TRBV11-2 CASSPTAGGTEAFF
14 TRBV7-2 CASSATGTGGRYTF
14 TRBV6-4 CASSTDRVTGELFF
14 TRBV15 CATSRETGSAEQYF
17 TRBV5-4 CASSLFRYRGSYNEQFF